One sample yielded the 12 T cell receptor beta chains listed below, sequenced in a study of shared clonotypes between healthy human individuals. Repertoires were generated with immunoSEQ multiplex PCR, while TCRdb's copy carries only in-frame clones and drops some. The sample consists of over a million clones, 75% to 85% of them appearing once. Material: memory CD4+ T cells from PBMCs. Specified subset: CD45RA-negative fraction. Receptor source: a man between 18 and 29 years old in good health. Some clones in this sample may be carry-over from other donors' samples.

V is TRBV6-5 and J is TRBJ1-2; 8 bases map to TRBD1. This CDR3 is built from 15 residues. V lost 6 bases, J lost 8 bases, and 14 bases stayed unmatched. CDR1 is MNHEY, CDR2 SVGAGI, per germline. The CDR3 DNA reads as TGTGCCAGCAGAAGGGCAGGGGGCAGCCCGTTGGGCTACACCTTC. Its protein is CASRRAGGSPLGYTF.

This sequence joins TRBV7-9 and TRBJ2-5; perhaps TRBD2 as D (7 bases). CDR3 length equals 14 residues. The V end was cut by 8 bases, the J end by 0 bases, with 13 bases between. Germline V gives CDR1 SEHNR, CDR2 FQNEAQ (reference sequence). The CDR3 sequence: CASVAGAYQETQYF. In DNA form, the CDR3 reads TGTGCCAGCGTCGCGGGGGCGTACCAAGAGACCCAGTACTTC.

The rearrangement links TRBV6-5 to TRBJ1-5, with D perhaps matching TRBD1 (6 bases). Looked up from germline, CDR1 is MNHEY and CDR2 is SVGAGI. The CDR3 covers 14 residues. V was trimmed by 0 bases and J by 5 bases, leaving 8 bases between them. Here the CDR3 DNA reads TGTGCCAGCAGTTACTCGGGGGCACATCAGCCCCAGCATTTT. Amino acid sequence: CASSYSGAHQPQHF.

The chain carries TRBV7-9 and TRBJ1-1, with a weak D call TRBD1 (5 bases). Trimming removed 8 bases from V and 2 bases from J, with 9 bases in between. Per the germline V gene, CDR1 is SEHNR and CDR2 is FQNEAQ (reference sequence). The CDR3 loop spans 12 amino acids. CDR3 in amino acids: CASGGKNTEAFF. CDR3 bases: TGTGCCAGCGGGGGAAAAAACACTGAAGCTTTCTTT.

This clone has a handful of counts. In nucleotides, the CDR3 is TGTGCCATCGGGCTAGGACCAGATACGCAGTATTTT. Translated, it gives CAIGLGPDTQYF. This chain uses TRBV10-3 with TRBJ2-3; D unresolved. Between the trimmed V and J ends, which lost 8 bases and 4 bases, there was a span of 10 bases. Germline values: CDR1 ENHRY, CDR2 SYGVKD. The CDR3 sequence is 12 residues long.

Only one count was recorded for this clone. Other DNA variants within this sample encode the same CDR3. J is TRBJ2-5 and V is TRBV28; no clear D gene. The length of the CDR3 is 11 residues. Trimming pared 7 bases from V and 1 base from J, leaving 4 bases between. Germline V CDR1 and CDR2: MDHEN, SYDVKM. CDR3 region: CASTTQETQYF. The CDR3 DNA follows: TGTGCCAGCACGACCCAAGAGACCCAGTACTTC.

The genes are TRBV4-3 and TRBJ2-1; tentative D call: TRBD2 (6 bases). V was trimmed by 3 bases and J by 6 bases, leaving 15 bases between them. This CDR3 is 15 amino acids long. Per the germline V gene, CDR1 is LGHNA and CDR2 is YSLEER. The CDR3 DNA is TGCGCCAGCAGCCACCTGGGGCAGGGAGGCAATGAGCAGTTCTTC. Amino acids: CASSHLGQGGNEQFF.

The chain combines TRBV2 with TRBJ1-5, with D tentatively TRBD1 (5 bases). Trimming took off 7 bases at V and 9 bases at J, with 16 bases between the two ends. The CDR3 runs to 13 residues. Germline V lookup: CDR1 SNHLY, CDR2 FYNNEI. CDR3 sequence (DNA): TGTGCCAGCACTGGGACGGCCGGTGGGCCCCAGCATTTT. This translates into CASTGTAGGPQHF.

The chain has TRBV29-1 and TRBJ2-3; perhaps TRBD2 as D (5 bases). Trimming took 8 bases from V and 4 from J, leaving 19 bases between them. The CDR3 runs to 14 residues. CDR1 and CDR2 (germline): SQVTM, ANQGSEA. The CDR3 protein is CSSAGSSYADTQYF. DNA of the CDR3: TGCAGCTCAGCCGGGTCTAGCTACGCAGATACGCAGTATTTT.

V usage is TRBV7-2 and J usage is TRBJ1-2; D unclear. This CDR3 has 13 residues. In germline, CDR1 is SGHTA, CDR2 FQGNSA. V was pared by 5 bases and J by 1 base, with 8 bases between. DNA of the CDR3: TGTGCCAGCAGCCAAGAGGGTAACTATGGCTACACCTTC. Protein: CASSQEGNYGYTF.

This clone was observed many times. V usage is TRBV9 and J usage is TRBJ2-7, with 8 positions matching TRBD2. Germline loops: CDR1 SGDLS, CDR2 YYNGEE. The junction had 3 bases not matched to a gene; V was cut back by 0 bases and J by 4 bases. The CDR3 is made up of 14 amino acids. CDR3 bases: TGTGCCAGCAGCGTAGCGGGAGGGAGGTACGAGCAGTACTTC. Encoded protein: CASSVAGGRYEQYF.

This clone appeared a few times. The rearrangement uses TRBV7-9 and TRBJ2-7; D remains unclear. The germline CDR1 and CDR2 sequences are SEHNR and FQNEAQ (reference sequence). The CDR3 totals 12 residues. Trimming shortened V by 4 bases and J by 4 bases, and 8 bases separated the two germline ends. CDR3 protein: CASSYHSYEQYF. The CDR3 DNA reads TGTGCCAGCAGCTACCACAGTTACGAGCAGTACTTC.